These 4 T cell receptor beta chains were all obtained from the same sample, sequenced in a study of blood T cell repertoires in COVID-19. Repertoires were generated with immunoSEQ multiplex PCR, while TCRdb's copy carries only in-frame clones and drops some. Of 270,000 or so clones in the sample, 90% were seen once. The material sequenced was peripheral blood. Receptors originate from a woman in her fifties or sixties with COVID-19, enrolled during active disease.

The chain has TRBV5-1 and TRBJ2-2; D gene unclear. V shed 0 bases and J shed 0 bases, with 9 bases lying between them. The CDR3 has 16 amino acids. Germline V gives CDR1 SGHRS, CDR2 YFSETQ. CDR3 loop: CASSLVSPANTGELFF. The CDR3 DNA is TGCGCCAGCAGCTTGGTTTCCCCCGCGAACACCGGGGAGCTGTTTTTT.

For the CDR3, the DNA is TGTGCCACCACGGGTGGTACCGGGGAGCTGTTTTTT. Translated, it gives CATTGGTGELFF. The chain carries TRBV24-1 and TRBJ2-2; D is uncertain. The CDR3 loop spans 12 amino acids. Germline loops: CDR1 KGHDR, CDR2 SFDVKD. V shed 8 bases and J shed 5 bases, with 8 bases lying between them.

The gene calls are TRBV7-8 and TRBJ1-4, with D possibly matching TRBD1 (6 bases). The CDR3 runs to 15 residues. Germline CDR1 is SGHVS and CDR2 is FQNEAQ. V dropped 5 bases and J dropped 3 bases, with 13 bases sitting between them. CDR3 residues: CASSRGGGANEKLFF. Here the CDR3 DNA reads TGTGCCAGCAGCCGAGGGGGGGGAGCTAATGAAAAACTGTTTTTT.

Concerning this clone: This sample also contains other DNA sequences that code for the same CDR3. The chain links TRBV11-2 to TRBJ1-1; D may be TRBD1 (6 bases). From germline, CDR1 is SGHAT and CDR2 FQNNGV. The V gene lost 5 bases and the J gene lost 2 bases, with 12 bases spanning the gap. The CDR3 loop spans 14 amino acids. CDR3 region: CASSLGGGNTEAFF. The CDR3 DNA sequence: TGTGCCAGCAGCCTAGGGGGGGGTAACACTGAAGCTTTCTTT.